This TCR beta chain was profiled in a study of T cells in Graves' hyperthyroidism and ophthalmopathy. The study, taken as a whole, reports: Within blood appeared most thyroid clonotypes that had expanded above 0.001.

Points on this clonotype: Its target is unknown.

Graves' hyperthyroidism qualified as stable when ophthalmopathy did not progress within 18 months. Pregnant or lactating patients were excluded, as were those with uncontrolled infection or other autoimmune disease. Diagnosing involved the use of clinical symptoms, serum thyroxine and TRAb, thyroid ultrasound and orbital computed tomography. V was clipped by 2 bases and J by 6 bases, with 7 bases between them. The CDR3 extends over 12 amino acids. The germline V gene encodes CDR1 SEHNR and CDR2 FQNEAQ (reference sequence). The TCR beta CDR3 regions underwent amplification using RNA transcripts as the source. First-round RT-PCR targeting the TCR CDR3 was performed with the HTBI primer set. TCRdb processed the multiplex PCR reads anew with MiXCR; each CDR3 protein has one entry. Among fewer than 900,000 distinct CDR3 sequences, roughly 15% were seen once, and the ten largest hold approximately 8.4%.

The chain recombines TRBV7-9 with TRBJ1-1, with a possible D match to TRBD1 (5 bases). The sequenced sample was blood. The receptor comes from a man aged 18-30 years with Graves' hyperthyroidism. CDR3 nucleotides: TGTGCCAGCAGCTTACGGGACCCTGAAGCTTTCTTT. Translation: CASSLRDPEAFF.